Below, one T cell receptor beta chain is given with its context. The sample comes from a study of Ad26.COV2.S vaccination and SARS-CoV-2 variants. V lost 2 bases and J lost 4; bases outside the gene matches: 2. The V gene's germline CDR1 is KGHSH and CDR2 LQKENI. The CDR3 loop spans 14 amino acids. Clones were read by immunoSEQ multiplex PCR, and TCRdb kept only the in-frame ones, dropping some. The sample lists 290,000 or so clones; more than 70% were seen once. Treatment reported: roughly 18 received Ad26.COV2.S at low or high dose, single or two shots; roughly five received placebo; per-sample allocation not given. Specimens were obtained on day 63 following the first vaccine or placebo injection.

The specimen comprised peripheral blood, sampled in a trial of Ad26.COV2.S vaccine versus placebo. This sequence was found in a person aged 18-65 years who received the Ad26.COV2.S COVID-19 vaccine or a placebo. The rearrangement uses TRBV18 and TRBJ2-5; TRBD1 agrees at 9 bases. The CDR3 is CASSPGQGRETQYF. Here the CDR3 DNA reads TGTGCCAGCTCACCAGGACAGGGGCGAGAGACCCAGTACTTC.